This T cell receptor beta chain was identified in a study of blood T cell repertoires in COVID-19. V lost 6 bases to trimming and J lost 5 bases; unmatched junction nucleotides: 6. Germline-derived CDR1 and CDR2 are MDHEN and SYDVKM. The CDR3 runs 14 residues. TCRdb keeps only in-frame clones here, not all; method: immunoSEQ multiplex PCR. The sample has about 140,000 clones, approximately 84% seen once. The chain carries TRBV28 and TRBJ2-7, with TRBD2 matching 11 bases. The TCR originated in a woman in her fifties or sixties with acute COVID-19. Sequencing used PBMCs or T cells enriched from blood (not recorded which). In nucleotides, the CDR3 is TGTGCCAGCAGGTTGACTAGCGGGAATAACGAGCAGTACTTC. It translates to CASRLTSGNNEQYF.